This T cell receptor beta chain appears in the sequencing data of a study of blood T cell repertoires in COVID-19. On the study more broadly: Material from acute and convalescent COVID-19 was sourced from the United States, Italy and Spain. The analysed material was cDNA or gDNA that came from T cells, B-cell-depleted T cells, or PBMCs.

V shed 6 bases and J shed 2 bases, with 10 bases lying between them. CDR3 length equals 13 residues. CDR1 and CDR2 from the germline V gene are KGHSH and LQKENI. As processed by the authors: Amplification of reference gene primers provided the estimated nucleated cell counts. The data were produced by immunoSEQ multiplex PCR, yet TCRdb's version contains in-frame clones alone and is incomplete. D and trimming were read from the DNA, whereas the V and J calls and clone size are those reported in that table. Seen here are approximately 140,000 clones, around four fifths observed once, and the top ten hold roughly two fifths. A single count supports this clone.

The TCR sequence derives from a human donor in a cohort sampled during active COVID-19. The sample taken for sequencing was peripheral blood. The V gene is TRBV18, the J gene TRBJ2-5, with a possible D match to TRBD1 (6 bases). The CDR3 region is CASSGQAQETQYF. The CDR3 region has the DNA TGTGCCAGCTCGGGACAAGCTCAAGAGACCCAGTACTTC.